This TCR beta chain derives from a study of CD8 T cells in ankylosing spondylitis. Study-wide points: In ankylosing spondylitis blood, a motif of seven or eight highly homologous TCR beta variants appeared characteristic. Disease-linked clones bore a CD8+ phenotype and were relatively rare in peripheral blood. Reportedly, matched ankylosing spondylitis synovial fluid was significantly enriched for disease-linked clones.

With V trimmed by 5 bases and J by 3 bases, 2 bases remained unmatched. This CDR3 is built from 15 residues. Germline-derived CDR1 and CDR2 are SEHNR and FQNEAQ (reference sequence). Molecular-barcoded quantitative 5'-RACE produced these TCR beta libraries. Using its own MiXCR run on the 5' RACE reads, TCRdb lists one record per CDR3 protein. The sample has 84,000 or so distinct CDR3 sequences, around 25% seen once. This clonotype was detected a few times. Its antigen is unidentified. The chain has TRBV7-9 and TRBJ2-2, with 11 bases identical to TRBD1. The specimen sequenced was blood, either unsorted or a sorted T cell fraction (not recorded which). The TCR comes from a male donor with ankylosing spondylitis or in good health (not recorded which). The DNA for the CDR3 is TGTGCCAGCAGCGGACAGGGGGCCCACACCGGGGAGCTGTTTTTT. Amino acid sequence: CASSGQGAHTGELFF.